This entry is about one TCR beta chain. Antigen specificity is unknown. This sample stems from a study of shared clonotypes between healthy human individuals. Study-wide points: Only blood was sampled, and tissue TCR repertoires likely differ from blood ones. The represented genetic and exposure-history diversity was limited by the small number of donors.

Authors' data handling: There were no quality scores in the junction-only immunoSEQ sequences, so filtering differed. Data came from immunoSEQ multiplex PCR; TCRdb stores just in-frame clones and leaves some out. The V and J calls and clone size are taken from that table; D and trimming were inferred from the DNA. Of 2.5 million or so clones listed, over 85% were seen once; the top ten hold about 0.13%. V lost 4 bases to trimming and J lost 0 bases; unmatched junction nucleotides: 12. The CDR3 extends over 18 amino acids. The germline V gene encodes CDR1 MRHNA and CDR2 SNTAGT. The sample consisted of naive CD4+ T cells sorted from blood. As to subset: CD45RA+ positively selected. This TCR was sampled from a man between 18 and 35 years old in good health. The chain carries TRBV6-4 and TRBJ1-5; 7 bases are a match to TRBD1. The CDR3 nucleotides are TGTGCCAGCAGTGCCTCTCGAGACAGGGTAAGTAGCAATCAGCCCCAGCATTTT. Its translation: CASSASRDRVSSNQPQHF.